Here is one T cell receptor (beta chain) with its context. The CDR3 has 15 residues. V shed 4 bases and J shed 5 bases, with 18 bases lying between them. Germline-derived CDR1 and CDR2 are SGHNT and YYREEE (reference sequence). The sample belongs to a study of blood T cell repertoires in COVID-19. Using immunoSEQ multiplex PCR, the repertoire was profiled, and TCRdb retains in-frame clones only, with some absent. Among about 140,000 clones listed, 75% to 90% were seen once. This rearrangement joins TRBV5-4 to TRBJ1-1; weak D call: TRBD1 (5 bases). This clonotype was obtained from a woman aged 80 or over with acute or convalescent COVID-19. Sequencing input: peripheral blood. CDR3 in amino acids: CASSPGGRGGTEAFF. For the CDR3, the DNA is TGTGCCAGCAGCCCTGGGGGGAGGGGAGGGACTGAAGCTTTCTTT.